One and the same sample provided the 8 T cell receptor beta chains below, sequenced in a study of CD8+CD57+ T cells in acquired aplastic anemia (dated by TCRdb to the late 2010s). TCRdb names Illumina HiSeq 2000 as the instrument used. Profiling of TCR beta VDJ combinations and CDR3 sequences used genomic DNA as the template. TCRdb ran its own pipeline on the public reads, namely fastp trimming at Q25 and MiXCR clone calling, and kept in-frame beta chains. Rows are unified per CDR3 protein, each entry keeping the most common DNA and genes. The sample table holds about 270,000 distinct CDR3 sequences, of which roughly 50% were seen once. The top ten constitute 7% to 9% of the sample. Sequencing used sorted CD4+, CD8+, or CD8+CD57+ T cells (not recorded which) from PBMCs. The receptors here all came from a human donor with severe aplastic anemia or a healthy control (not recorded which).

This clonotype was observed once. The J gene is TRBJ2-3, the V gene TRBV15, with 9 bases matching TRBD2. This CDR3 is 15 amino acids long. The V segment lost 3 bases and the J segment 6 bases; nucleotides outside the gene matches: 7. CDR1 and CDR2 (germline): LNHNV, YYDKDF (reference sequence). CDR3 sequence: CATSRLAGALDTQYF. Written as DNA, the CDR3 is TGTGCCACCAGCAGGTTAGCGGGGGCATTGGATACGCAGTATTTT. The variable domain in full, with the rest retrieved from reference TRBV15 and TRBJ2-3, is DAMVIQNPRYQVTQFGKPVTLSCSQTLNHNVMYWYQQKSSQAPKLLFHYYDKDFNNEADTPDNFQSRRPNTSFCFLDIRSPGLGDTAMYLCATSRLAGALDTQYFGPGTRLTVL.

This clonotype appeared many times. The CDR3 protein is CASSGQTGMNTEAFF. DNA of the CDR3: TGTGCCAGCAGCGGACAGACAGGGATGAACACTGAAGCTTTCTTT. The chain has TRBV11-2 and TRBJ1-1, with TRBD1 matching 7 bases. V lost 5 bases to trimming and J lost 0 bases; unmatched junction nucleotides: 6. Germline CDR1 and CDR2: SGHAT and FQNNGV. The CDR3 sequence is 15 residues long. Full variable domain (rest looked up from reference TRBV11-2 and TRBJ1-1): EAGVAQSPRYKIIEKRQSVAFWCNPISGHATLYWYQQILGQGPKLLIQFQNNGVVDDSQLPKDRFSAERLKGVDSTLKIQPAKLEDSAVYLCASSGQTGMNTEAFFGQGTRLTVV.

This clonotype has just a few counts. The chain employs TRBV20-1 and TRBJ2-7; 10 positions agree with TRBD2. Germline trimming cut 6 bases from V and 5 bases from J; bases unmatched to any gene: 10. The CDR3 runs to 14 residues. Germline CDR1 reads DFQATT; CDR2 reads SNEGSKA (reference sequence). CDR3 DNA sequence: TGCAGTGCAGCTCCTAGCGGGAGAGGGAACGAGCAGTACTTC. This encodes CSAAPSGRGNEQYF.

The V call is TRBV5-4, the J call TRBJ2-7; D may correspond to TRBD1 or TRBD2 (6 bases each). The CDR3 has 15 amino acids. V was clipped by 1 base and J by 7 bases, with 18 bases between them. Germline V gene lookup returns CDR1 SGHNT and CDR2 YYREEE (reference sequence). CDR3 residues: CASSLLGGPSGEQYF. The DNA for the CDR3 is TGTGCCAGCAGCTTGCTCGGGGGCCCCTCTGGGGAGCAGTACTTC.

This clonotype was counted many times. At one boundary the junction diverges from the germline segment, which might be a read error. The rearrangement links TRBV7-2 to TRBJ2-7; no reliable D call. CDR3 length: 13 residues. Germline values: CDR1 SGHTA, CDR2 FQGNSA. The CDR3 DNA follows: TGCGCCAGCAGCCAAGAAGGCGGCTACGAGCAGTACTTC. This translates into CASSQEGGYEQYF.

This chain connects TRBV24-1 to TRBJ2-1; D not resolved. The germline V and J ends were trimmed by 0 bases and 0 bases, with 8 bases remaining between them. CDR1 and CDR2 (germline): KGHDR, SFDVKD. This CDR3 contains 16 residues. CDR3 sequence: CATSDLKVSSYNEQFF. CDR3 sequence (DNA): TGTGCCACCAGTGATTTGAAGGTTAGCTCCTACAATGAGCAGTTCTTC.

In DNA, the CDR3 is TGTGCCAGCAGCGTAAGCGACAGGGCAGGCGAGCAGTACTTC. As protein: CASSVSDRAGEQYF. The chain carries TRBV7-9 and TRBJ2-7, with TRBD1 matching 7 bases. Germline trimming cut 5 bases from V and 6 bases from J; bases unmatched to any gene: 10. The length of the CDR3 is 14 residues. CDR1 and CDR2 from the germline V gene are SEHNR and FQNEAQ (reference sequence). Filled out from reference TRBV7-9 and TRBJ2-7, the complete variable domain reads DTGVSQNPRHKITKRGQNVTFRCDPISEHNRLYWYRQTLGQGPEFLTYFQNEAQLEKSRLLSDRFSAERPKGSFSTLEIQRTEQGDSAMYLCASSVSDRAGEQYFGPGTRLTVT.

The chain is built from TRBV2 and TRBJ1-1; no firm D call. CDR3 length equals 13 residues. V lost 8 bases, J lost 1 base, and 11 bases lay in between. CDR1 and CDR2 (germline): SNHLY, FYNNEI. CDR3 coding DNA: TGTGCCAGCCGGTACCGGGCGAACACTGAAGCTTTCTTT. Translation: CASRYRANTEAFF. The entire variable domain, with the rest obtained from reference TRBV2 and TRBJ1-1, is as follows: EPEVTQTPSHQVTQMGQEVILRCVPISNHLYFYWYRQILGQKVEFLVSFYNNEISEKSEIFDDQFSVERPDGSNFTLKIRSTKLEDSAMYFCASRYRANTEAFFGQGTRLTVV.